This TCR beta chain was identified in a study of T-cell memory formation after mild COVID-19. TCRdb called the 5' RACE reads again in MiXCR, with one record for every CDR3 protein. The sample has roughly 240,000 distinct CDR3 sequences; 15% to 20% are singletons. V gave up 4 bases and J gave up 0 bases, with 17 bases separating them. The length of the CDR3 is 17 residues. Per the germline V gene, CDR1 is SEHNR and CDR2 is FQNEAQ (reference sequence). This chain joins TRBV7-9 and TRBJ2-3, with D possibly being TRBD1 (5 bases). This receptor was taken from a man aged 18 to 30 who had mild COVID-19 (a few samples of this study predate the infection). Cell type and time point are not known. The specimen was PBMCs or a T cell subset sorted from them (not recorded which). CDR3 residues: CASSSIQGINSTDTQYF. The DNA for the CDR3 is TGTGCCAGCAGCTCGATCCAGGGAATAAATAGCACAGATACGCAGTATTTT. The complete variable domain, with remaining parts taken from reference TRBV7-9 and TRBJ2-3, reads DTGVSQNPRHKITKRGQNVTFRCDPISEHNRLYWYRQTLGQGPEFLTYFQNEAQLEKSRLLSDRFSAERPKGSFSTLEIQRTEQGDSAMYLCASSSIQGINSTDTQYFGPGTRLTVL.